Below are 26 T cell receptor beta chains sequenced from a single sample in a study of CD8 T cells in Susac syndrome. When the RNA was reverse transcribed, random hexamers were used with an input of roughly 0.5 to 1 ug. Each CDR3 protein gets one entry after TCRdb re-called the immunoSEQ multiplex PCR reads with MiXCR. Found here are approximately 83,000 distinct CDR3 sequences, around 94% of them singletons; the top ten hold around 0.94%. Material for sequencing was CD8+ T cells from PBMCs. The receptors here all came from a human donor with Susac syndrome.

This chain uses TRBV6-1 with TRBJ1-5; D possibly corresponds to TRBD1 (5 bases). With 3 bases removed from V and 0 bases from J, the gap between germline ends came to 15 bases. Germline CDR1 and CDR2: MNHNS and SASEGT. This CDR3 spans 17 amino acids. DNA for the CDR3: TGTGCCAGCAGTGATCCGCCCCAGGGCTATAGCAATCAGCCCCAGCATTTT. This encodes CASSDPPQGYSNQPQHF.

This clonotype showed up just once. This sequence joins TRBV11-1 and TRBJ2-1, with 11 bases matching TRBD2. Germline V gives CDR1 SGHAT, CDR2 FQDESV (reference sequence). J gave up 6 bases and V 5 bases, and 12 bases lay outside the gene matches. The length of the CDR3 is 17 residues. The CDR3 protein is CASSGQVTSGEVNEQFF. The CDR3 DNA reads TGTGCCAGCAGCGGCCAAGTGACTAGCGGGGAGGTCAATGAGCAGTTCTTC.

The genes are TRBV2 and TRBJ1-1; possibly TRBD1 for D (6 bases). V was clipped by 4 bases and J by 3 bases, with 15 bases between them. The CDR3 is 15 residues long. Germline V gives CDR1 SNHLY, CDR2 FYNNEI. As DNA, the CDR3 is TGTGCCAGCAGTGTCCGCTTCAGGGGTTACACTGAAGCTTTCTTT. Translation: CASSVRFRGYTEAFF. The entire variable domain, with the rest obtained from reference TRBV2 and TRBJ1-1, is as follows: EPEVTQTPSHQVTQMGQEVILRCVPISNHLYFYWYRQILGQKVEFLVSFYNNEISEKSEIFDDQFSVERPDGSNFTLKIRSTKLEDSAMYFCASSVRFRGYTEAFFGQGTRLTVV.

This chain joins TRBV7-9 and TRBJ2-7, with D unclear. This CDR3 comprises 11 residues. Trimming removed 5 bases from V and 3 bases from J, with 5 bases in between. Germline values: CDR1 SEHNR, CDR2 FQNEAQ (reference sequence). CDR3 bases: TGTGCCAGCAGCCCGGACTACGAGCAGTACTTC. It encodes CASSPDYEQYF.

The gene calls are TRBV11-2 and TRBJ2-1; no clear D gene. The germline V and J ends were trimmed by 2 bases and 1 base, with 9 bases remaining between them. CDR1 SGHAT and CDR2 FQNNGV come from the germline V gene. The CDR3 extends over 15 amino acids. The CDR3 here is CASSLTDKSYNEQFF. CDR3 nucleotide sequence: TGTGCCAGCAGCTTAACTGATAAGTCCTACAATGAGCAGTTCTTC.

This chain links TRBV27 with TRBJ1-2; the D gene is possibly TRBD1 (6 bases). This CDR3 has 13 residues. The germline V gene encodes CDR1 MNHEY and CDR2 SMNVEV (reference sequence). The germline V and J ends were trimmed by 2 bases and 7 bases, with 11 bases remaining between them. This CDR3 is CASSLHRDVGYTF. The CDR3 DNA reads TGTGCCAGCAGTTTACACAGGGACGTTGGCTACACCTTC.

This clonotype was detected a few times. J is TRBJ2-7 and V is TRBV15; the match to TRBD1 covers 10 bases. The CDR3 covers 16 residues. CDR1 and CDR2 (germline): LNHNV, YYDKDF (reference sequence). The junction had 2 bases not matched to a gene; V was cut back by 0 bases and J by 0 bases. As DNA, the CDR3 is TGTGCCACCAGCAGAGAAGGGACAGGGGCCTCCTACGAGCAGTACTTC. It specifies CATSREGTGASYEQYF.

This rearrangement joins TRBV29-1 to TRBJ1-3, with TRBD1 matching over 9 bases. This CDR3 has 15 amino acids. From germline, CDR1 is SQVTM and CDR2 ANQGSEA. With V trimmed by 1 base and J by 6 bases, 7 bases remained unmatched. CDR3 in DNA: TGCAGCGTTGAAGCTCTCAGGACAGGGGAAAACACCATATATTTT. Translated: CSVEALRTGENTIYF.

The J gene is TRBJ2-7, the V gene TRBV29-1, with 7 bases that match TRBD1. The CDR3 covers 15 residues. The V gene's germline CDR1 is SQVTM and CDR2 ANQGSEA. V was pared by 0 bases and J by 2 bases, with 7 bases of the junction left unmatched. The CDR3 DNA sequence: TGCAGCGTTGAAGATACGATCGGGACAGCCTACGAGCAGTACTTC. It yields the protein CSVEDTIGTAYEQYF.

The chain recombines TRBV4-2 with TRBJ2-3; 11 nucleotides match TRBD1. Per the germline V gene, CDR1 is LGHNA and CDR2 is YNFKEQ. The CDR3 sequence is 17 residues long. V lost 4 bases, J lost 6 bases, and 12 bases stayed unmatched. The CDR3 sequence: CASSPESGTGGSDTQYF. The CDR3, as DNA: TGTGCCAGCAGCCCAGAATCCGGGACAGGGGGTTCTGATACGCAGTATTTT.

J is TRBJ1-6 and V is TRBV2, with TRBD1 matching 9 bases. Germline V gene data show CDR1 as SNHLY and CDR2 as FYNNEI. V lost 4 bases and J lost 10; bases outside the gene matches: 8. The CDR3 is 15 residues long. The CDR3 DNA sequence: TGTGCCAGCAGTGGCCGGGACAGGGTATACTCACCCCTCCACTTT. This translates into CASSGRDRVYSPLHF.

The chain joins TRBV5-6 to TRBJ1-2; weak D call: TRBD1 (6 bases). There are 16 residues in the CDR3. V was trimmed by 0 bases and J by 4 bases, leaving 16 bases between them. Germline V lookup: CDR1 SGHDT, CDR2 YYEEEE. CDR3 sequence reads: CASSLVERQAIYGYTF. In nucleotides, the CDR3 is TGTGCCAGCAGCTTGGTGGAACGACAGGCAATCTATGGCTACACCTTC.

J is TRBJ2-2 and V is TRBV7-9; the match to TRBD1 covers 7 bases. Per the germline V gene, CDR1 is SEHNR and CDR2 is FQNEAQ (reference sequence). The trim removed 7 bases at V and 0 bases at J, leaving 11 bases unmatched. This CDR3 has 17 residues. As DNA, the CDR3 is TGTGCCAGCATTTCCTCGGACAGGCGCGCGAACACCGGGGAGCTGTTTTTT. As protein: CASISSDRRANTGELFF.

The V gene is TRBV29-1, the J gene TRBJ2-1, with 10 bases fitting TRBD1. The CDR3 runs 14 residues. Per the germline V gene, CDR1 is SQVTM and CDR2 is ANQGSEA. The J segment lost 4 bases and the V segment lost 7 bases, leaving 7 bases of the junction unmatched. The CDR3 loop is CSASRDRGYNEQFF. The CDR3, as DNA: TGCAGCGCGTCCCGGGACAGGGGTTACAATGAGCAGTTCTTC.

V usage is TRBV5-1 and J usage is TRBJ2-7; 7 bases match TRBD1. The trim removed 7 bases at V and 4 bases at J, leaving 5 bases unmatched. CDR1 and CDR2 (germline): SGHRS, YFSETQ. There are 12 residues in the CDR3. The CDR3 nucleotides read TGCGCCAGCCATGGGACAGCTTACGAGCAGTACTTC. As protein: CASHGTAYEQYF.

The CDR3 DNA is TGTGCCAGCAGCAAACAAGTTTCCGACACTGAAGCTTTCTTT. This translates into CASSKQVSDTEAFF. The J gene is TRBJ1-1, the V gene TRBV7-9; no clear D gene. Germline V lookup: CDR1 SEHNR, CDR2 FQNEAQ (reference sequence). This CDR3 is built from 14 residues. V was cut by 5 bases and J by 3 bases, with 13 bases left in between.

The chain combines TRBV9 with TRBJ2-1; D gene ambiguous. The length of the CDR3 is 16 residues. Germline CDR1 and CDR2: SGDLS and YYNGEE. V lost 0 bases to trimming and J lost 0 bases, with 10 bases between them. CDR3 amino acids: CASSVVSSSSYNEQFF. The CDR3 DNA sequence: TGTGCCAGCAGCGTAGTGAGTAGTTCCTCCTACAATGAGCAGTTCTTC.

This chain uses TRBV24-1 with TRBJ2-5, with D hard to call. Germline V gene data show CDR1 as KGHDR and CDR2 as SFDVKD. V lost 0 bases to trimming and J lost 2 bases, with 9 bases between them. This CDR3 comprises 15 residues. CDR3 sequence reads: CATSDLSREQETQYF. CDR3 bases: TGTGCCACCAGTGATTTGTCAAGGGAACAAGAGACCCAGTACTTC.

The chain joins TRBV11-2 to TRBJ2-2, with 7 bases lining up with TRBD2. This CDR3 comprises 14 residues. V shed 8 bases and J 10 bases; nucleotides not matched to a gene: 13. The V gene's germline CDR1 is SGHAT and CDR2 FQNNGV. Written as DNA, the CDR3 is TGTGCCAGCCCCCCCGGGGAGGGATCCGTGGAGCTGTTTTTT. This translates into CASPPGEGSVELFF.

This chain joins TRBV3-1 and TRBJ2-5; no firm D call. The V gene's germline CDR1 is LGHDT and CDR2 YNNKEL (reference sequence). The V and J ends lost 3 bases and 7 bases respectively, with 18 bases between them. The length of the CDR3 is 15 residues. CDR3 in amino acids: CASSQLGPAERTQYF. CDR3 sequence (DNA): TGTGCCAGCAGCCAGTTGGGTCCGGCCGAGCGGACCCAGTACTTC.

This sequence joins TRBV20-1 and TRBJ2-1, with a weak D call TRBD1 (5 bases). The CDR3 totals 13 residues. Trimming removed 6 bases at V and 8 bases at J, with 17 bases between. CDR1 and CDR2 (germline): DFQATT, SNEGSKA (reference sequence). Written as DNA, the CDR3 is TGCAGTGCAGCGACAGTGGTGGCGGATGAGCAGTTCTTC. It yields the protein CSAATVVADEQFF.

The chain couples TRBV6-6 to TRBJ2-3; D is possibly TRBD2 (7 bases). V dropped 2 bases and J dropped 2 bases, with 11 bases sitting between them. CDR3 length: 15 residues. The germline V gene has CDR1 MNHNY and CDR2 SVGAGI (reference sequence). The CDR3, as DNA: TGTGCCAGCAGTTACCCCGGGGGGCCCACAGATACGCAGTATTTT. It encodes CASSYPGGPTDTQYF.

CDR3 sequence reads: CATSVTGLETGDTQYF. CDR3 bases: TGTGCCACCAGTGTGACAGGACTAGAAACCGGAGATACGCAGTATTTT. The chain is built from TRBV24-1 and TRBJ2-3; D might be TRBD2 (7 bases). In germline, CDR1 is KGHDR, CDR2 SFDVKD. Trimming removed 5 bases from V and 5 bases from J, with 19 bases in between. The CDR3 contains 16 residues.

V is TRBV12-3 or TRBV12-4 and J is TRBJ1-2; 7 nucleotides line up with TRBD1. J gave up 8 bases and V 6 bases, and 15 bases lay outside the gene matches. There are 15 residues in the CDR3. The CDR3 nucleotides read TGTGCCAGCAGCCAATCCTCAGGGGGGCCTGAGGGCTACACCTTC. This encodes CASSQSSGGPEGYTF.

The CDR3 region is CATSDLEYGEQFF. The CDR3 DNA reads as TGTGCCACCAGTGATTTAGAGTATGGTGAGCAGTTCTTC. This chain joins TRBV24-1 and TRBJ2-1; D unresolved. CDR1 is KGHDR, CDR2 SFDVKD, per germline. The CDR3 length is 13 residues. Between the trimmed V and J ends, which lost 1 base and 9 bases, there was a span of 9 bases.

The V call is TRBV27, the J call TRBJ1-2; D uncertain. Trimming removed 6 bases at V and 4 bases at J, with 9 bases between. The CDR3 sequence is 12 residues long. Germline V gene lookup returns CDR1 MNHEY and CDR2 SMNVEV (reference sequence). Written as DNA, the CDR3 is TGTGCCAGCAGACGTGAAGGCTATGGCTACACCTTC. It is translated as CASRREGYGYTF.